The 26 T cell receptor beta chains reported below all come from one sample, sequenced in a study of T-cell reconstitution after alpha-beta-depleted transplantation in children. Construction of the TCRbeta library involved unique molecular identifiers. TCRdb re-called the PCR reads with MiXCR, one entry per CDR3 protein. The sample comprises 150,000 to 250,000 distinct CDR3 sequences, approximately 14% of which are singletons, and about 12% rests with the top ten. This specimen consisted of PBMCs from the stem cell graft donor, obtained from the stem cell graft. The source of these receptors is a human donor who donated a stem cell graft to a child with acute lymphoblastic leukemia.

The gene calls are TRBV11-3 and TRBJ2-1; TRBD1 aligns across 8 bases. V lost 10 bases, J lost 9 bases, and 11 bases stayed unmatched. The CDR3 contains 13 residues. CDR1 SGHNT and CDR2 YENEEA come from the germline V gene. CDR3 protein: CATGWDRLGEQFF. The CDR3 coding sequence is TGTGCCACCGGTTGGGACAGGTTGGGTGAGCAGTTCTTC.

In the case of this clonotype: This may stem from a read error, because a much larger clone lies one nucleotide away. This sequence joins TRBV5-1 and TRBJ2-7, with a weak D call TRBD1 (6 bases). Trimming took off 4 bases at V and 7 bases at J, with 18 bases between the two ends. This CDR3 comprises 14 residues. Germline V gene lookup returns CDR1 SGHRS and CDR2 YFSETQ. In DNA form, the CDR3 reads TGCGCCAGCAGCCCCGGACAGTGGGTGGGTGAGCAGTACTTC. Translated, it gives CASSPGQWVGEQYF.

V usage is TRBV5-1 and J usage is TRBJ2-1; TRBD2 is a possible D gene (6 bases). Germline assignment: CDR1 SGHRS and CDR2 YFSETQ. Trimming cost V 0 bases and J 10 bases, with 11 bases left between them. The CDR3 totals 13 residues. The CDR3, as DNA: TGCGCCAGCAGCTTGGAGTTGGCGGGGGAGCAGTTCTTC. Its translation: CASSLELAGEQFF.

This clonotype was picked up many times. CDR3 in DNA: TGCAGTGCTAGAGCTAGCGGGAGGGGGGAGCAAGAGACCCAGTACTTC. Translated, it gives CSARASGRGEQETQYF. The V gene is TRBV20-1, the J gene TRBJ2-5; 12 bases agree with TRBD2. CDR1 and CDR2 (germline): DFQATT, SNEGSKA (reference sequence). This CDR3 comprises 16 residues. The trim removed 1 base at V and 2 bases at J, leaving 5 bases unmatched.

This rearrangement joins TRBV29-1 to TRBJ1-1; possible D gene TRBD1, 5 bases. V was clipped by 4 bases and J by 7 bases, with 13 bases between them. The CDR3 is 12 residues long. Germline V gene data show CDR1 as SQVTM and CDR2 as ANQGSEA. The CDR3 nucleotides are TGCAGCGTTGGAGACAGAGAGCGTGAAGCTTTCTTT. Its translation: CSVGDREREAFF. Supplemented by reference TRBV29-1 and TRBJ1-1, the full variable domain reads SAVISQKPSRDICQRGTSLTIQCQVDSQVTMMFWYRQQPGQSLTLIATANQGSEATYESGFVIDKFPISRPNLTFSTLTVSNMSPEDSSIYLCSVGDREREAFFGQGTRLTVV.

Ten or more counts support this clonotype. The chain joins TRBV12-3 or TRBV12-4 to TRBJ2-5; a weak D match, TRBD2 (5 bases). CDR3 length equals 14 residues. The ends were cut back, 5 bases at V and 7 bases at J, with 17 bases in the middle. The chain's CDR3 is CASSPIPRGGTQYF. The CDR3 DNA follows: TGTGCCAGCAGTCCCATCCCCCGCGGAGGGACCCAGTACTTC.

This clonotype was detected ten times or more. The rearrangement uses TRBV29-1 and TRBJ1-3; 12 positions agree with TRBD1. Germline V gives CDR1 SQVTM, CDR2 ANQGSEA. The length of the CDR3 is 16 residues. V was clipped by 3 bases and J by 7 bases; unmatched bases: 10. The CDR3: CSVDTLGQGARNTIYF. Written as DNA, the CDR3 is TGCAGCGTTGATACCTTGGGACAGGGGGCCAGGAACACCATATATTTT.

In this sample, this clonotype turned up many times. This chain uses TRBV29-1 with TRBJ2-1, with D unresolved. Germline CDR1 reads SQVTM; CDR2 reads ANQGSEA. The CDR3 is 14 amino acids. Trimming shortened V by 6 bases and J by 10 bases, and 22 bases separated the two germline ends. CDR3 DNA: TGCAGCGTGTGTCTTGGGCCCCAAGCCGGGGAGCAGTTCTTC. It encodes CSVCLGPQAGEQFF.

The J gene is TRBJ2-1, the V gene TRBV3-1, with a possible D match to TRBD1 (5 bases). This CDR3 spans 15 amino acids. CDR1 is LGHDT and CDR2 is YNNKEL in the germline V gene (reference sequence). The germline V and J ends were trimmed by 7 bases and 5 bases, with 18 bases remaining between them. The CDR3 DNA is TGTGCCAGCAAACGTTTCCCAGGGAATGACAATGAGCAGTTCTTC. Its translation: CASKRFPGNDNEQFF.

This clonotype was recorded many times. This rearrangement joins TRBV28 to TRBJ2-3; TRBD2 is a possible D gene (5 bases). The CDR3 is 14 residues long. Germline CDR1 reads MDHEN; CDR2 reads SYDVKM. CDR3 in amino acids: CGTSAGRVTDTQYF. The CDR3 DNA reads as TGTGGTACATCCGCGGGCAGAGTCACAGATACGCAGTATTTT.

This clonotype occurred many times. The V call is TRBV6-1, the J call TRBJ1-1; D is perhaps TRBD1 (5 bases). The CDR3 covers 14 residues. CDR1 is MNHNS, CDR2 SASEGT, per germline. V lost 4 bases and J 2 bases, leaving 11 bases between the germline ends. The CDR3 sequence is CASSVGRTNTEAFF. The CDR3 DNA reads TGTGCCAGCAGTGTGGGACGCACAAACACTGAAGCTTTCTTT.

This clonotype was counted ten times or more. Written as DNA, the CDR3 is TGTGCCAGCATGGGGGCAGGGAGAGAGACCCAGTACTTC. This gives the protein CASMGAGRETQYF. V usage is TRBV12-3 or TRBV12-4 and J usage is TRBJ2-5, with a weak D call TRBD1 (6 bases). V shed 7 bases and J shed 4 bases, with 13 bases lying between them. This CDR3 contains 13 residues.

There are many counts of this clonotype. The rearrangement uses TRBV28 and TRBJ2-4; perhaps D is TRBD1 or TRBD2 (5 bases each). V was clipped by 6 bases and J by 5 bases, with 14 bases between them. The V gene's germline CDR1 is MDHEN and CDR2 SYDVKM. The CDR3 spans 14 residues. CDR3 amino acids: CASRGSPGQNIQYF. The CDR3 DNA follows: TGTGCCAGCAGGGGATCCCCGGGGCAAAACATTCAGTACTTC. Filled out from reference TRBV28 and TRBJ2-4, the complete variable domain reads DVKVTQSSRYLVKRTGEKVFLECVQDMDHENMFWYRQDPGLGLRLIYFSYDVKMKEKGDIPEGYSVSREKKERFSLILESASTNQTSMYLCASRGSPGQNIQYFGAGTRLSVL.

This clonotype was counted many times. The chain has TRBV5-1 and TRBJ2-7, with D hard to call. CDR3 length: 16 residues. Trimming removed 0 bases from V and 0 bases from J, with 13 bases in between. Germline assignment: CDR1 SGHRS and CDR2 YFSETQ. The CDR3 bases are TGCGCCAGCAGCTTGGATATAGCCCAAAACTCCTACGAGCAGTACTTC. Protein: CASSLDIAQNSYEQYF.

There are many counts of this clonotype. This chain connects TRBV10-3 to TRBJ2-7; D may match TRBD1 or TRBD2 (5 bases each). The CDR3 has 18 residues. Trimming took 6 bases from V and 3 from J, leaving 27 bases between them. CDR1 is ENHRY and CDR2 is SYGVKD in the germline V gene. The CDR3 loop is CAIRPGKGEGLPYYEQYF. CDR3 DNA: TGTGCCATCAGGCCGGGAAAAGGGGAAGGATTGCCGTACTACGAGCAGTACTTC.

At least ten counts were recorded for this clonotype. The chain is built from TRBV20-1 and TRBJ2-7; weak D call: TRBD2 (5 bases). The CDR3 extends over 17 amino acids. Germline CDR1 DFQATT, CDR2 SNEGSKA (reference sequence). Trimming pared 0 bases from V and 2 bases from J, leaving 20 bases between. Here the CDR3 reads CSARDLERSRETYEQYF. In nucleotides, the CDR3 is TGCAGTGCTAGAGATCTAGAGCGGTCTCGCGAGACCTACGAGCAGTACTTC.

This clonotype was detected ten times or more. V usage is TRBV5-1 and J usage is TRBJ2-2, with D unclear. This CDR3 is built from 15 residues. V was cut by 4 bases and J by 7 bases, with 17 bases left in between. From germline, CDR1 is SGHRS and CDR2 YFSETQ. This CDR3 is CASSTDRPDGGELFF. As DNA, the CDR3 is TGCGCCAGCAGCACGGATCGGCCGGATGGCGGGGAGCTGTTTTTT.

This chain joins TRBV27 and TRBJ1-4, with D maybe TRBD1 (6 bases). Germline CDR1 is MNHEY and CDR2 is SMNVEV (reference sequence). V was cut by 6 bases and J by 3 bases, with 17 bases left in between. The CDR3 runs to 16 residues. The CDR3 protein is CASSPYLGAPNEKLFF. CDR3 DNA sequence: TGTGCCAGCAGCCCATACCTGGGGGCGCCTAATGAAAAACTGTTTTTT.

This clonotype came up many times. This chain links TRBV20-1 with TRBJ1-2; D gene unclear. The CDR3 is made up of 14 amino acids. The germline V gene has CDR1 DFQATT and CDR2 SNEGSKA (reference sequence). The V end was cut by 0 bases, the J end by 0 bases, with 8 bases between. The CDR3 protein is CSAREFGTNYGYTF. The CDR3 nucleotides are TGCAGTGCTAGAGAATTCGGGACTAACTATGGCTACACCTTC.

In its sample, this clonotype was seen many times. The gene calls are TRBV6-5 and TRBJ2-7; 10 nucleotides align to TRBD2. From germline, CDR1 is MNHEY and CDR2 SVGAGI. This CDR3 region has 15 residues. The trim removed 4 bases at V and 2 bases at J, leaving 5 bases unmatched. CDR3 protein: CASSSTGTSAYEQYF. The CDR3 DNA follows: TGTGCCAGCAGTTCTACCGGGACTAGCGCCTACGAGCAGTACTTC.

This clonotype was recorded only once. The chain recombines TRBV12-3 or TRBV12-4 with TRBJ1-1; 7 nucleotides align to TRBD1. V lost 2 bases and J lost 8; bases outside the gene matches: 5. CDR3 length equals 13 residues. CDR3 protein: CASSLTGTAEAFF. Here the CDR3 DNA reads TGTGCCAGCAGTTTAACCGGGACAGCAGAAGCTTTCTTT.

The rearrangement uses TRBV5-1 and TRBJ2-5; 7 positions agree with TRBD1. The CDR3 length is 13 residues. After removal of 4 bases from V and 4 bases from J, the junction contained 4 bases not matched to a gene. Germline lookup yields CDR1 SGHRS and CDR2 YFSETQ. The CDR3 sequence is CASSRDSGETQYF. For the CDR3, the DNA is TGCGCCAGCAGCCGGGACAGCGGAGAGACCCAGTACTTC. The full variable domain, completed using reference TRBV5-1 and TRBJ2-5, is KAGVTQTPRYLIKTRGQQVTLSCSPISGHRSVSWYQQTPGQGLQFLFEYFSETQRNKGNFPGRFSGRQFSNSRSEMNVSTLELGDSALYLCASSRDSGETQYFGPGTRLLVL.

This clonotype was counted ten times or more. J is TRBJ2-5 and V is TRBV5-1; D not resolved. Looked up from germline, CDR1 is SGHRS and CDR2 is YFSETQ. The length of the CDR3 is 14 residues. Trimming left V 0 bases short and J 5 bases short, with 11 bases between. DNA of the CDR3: TGCGCCAGCAGCTTGGTGGCAGACGGGGAGACCCAGTACTTC. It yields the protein CASSLVADGETQYF.

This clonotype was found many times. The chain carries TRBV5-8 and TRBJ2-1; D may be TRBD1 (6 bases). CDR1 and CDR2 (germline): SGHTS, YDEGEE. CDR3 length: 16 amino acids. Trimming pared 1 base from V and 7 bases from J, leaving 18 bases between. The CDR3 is CASSLFWGRVDNEQFF. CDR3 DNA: TGTGCCAGCAGCTTGTTTTGGGGGCGCGTCGATAATGAGCAGTTCTTC.

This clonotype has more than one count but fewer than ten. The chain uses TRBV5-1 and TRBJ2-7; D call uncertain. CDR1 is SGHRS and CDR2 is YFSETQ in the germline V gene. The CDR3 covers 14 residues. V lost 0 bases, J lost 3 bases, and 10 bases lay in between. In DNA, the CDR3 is TGCGCCAGCAGCTTGGGACCTTGGTACTACGAGCAGTACTTC. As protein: CASSLGPWYYEQYF.

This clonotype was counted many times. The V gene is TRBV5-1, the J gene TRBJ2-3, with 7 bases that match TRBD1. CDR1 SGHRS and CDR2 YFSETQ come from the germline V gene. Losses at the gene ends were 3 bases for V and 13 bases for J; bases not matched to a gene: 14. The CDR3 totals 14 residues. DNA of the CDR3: TGCGCCAGCAGCTGGGGGACAGTCAACCTCCCGGAGTATTTT. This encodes CASSWGTVNLPEYF.